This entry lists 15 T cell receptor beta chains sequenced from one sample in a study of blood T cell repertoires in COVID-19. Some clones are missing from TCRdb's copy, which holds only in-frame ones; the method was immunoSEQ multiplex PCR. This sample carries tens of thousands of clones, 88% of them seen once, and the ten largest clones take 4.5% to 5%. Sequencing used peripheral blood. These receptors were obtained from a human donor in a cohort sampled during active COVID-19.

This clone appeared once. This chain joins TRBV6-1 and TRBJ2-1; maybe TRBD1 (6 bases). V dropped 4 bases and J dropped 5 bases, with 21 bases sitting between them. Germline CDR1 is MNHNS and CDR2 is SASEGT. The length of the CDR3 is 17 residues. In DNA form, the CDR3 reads TGTGCCAGCAGTGCCCGCGGCAGGGGCCAACCCAACAATGAGCAGTTCTTC. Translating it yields CASSARGRGQPNNEQFF.

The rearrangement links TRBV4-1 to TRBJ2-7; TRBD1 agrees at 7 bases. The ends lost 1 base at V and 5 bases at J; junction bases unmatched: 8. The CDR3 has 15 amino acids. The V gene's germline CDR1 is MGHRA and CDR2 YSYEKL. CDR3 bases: TGCGCCAGCAGCCAAGGACAGGGTCAACTTGACGAGCAGTACTTC. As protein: CASSQGQGQLDEQYF.

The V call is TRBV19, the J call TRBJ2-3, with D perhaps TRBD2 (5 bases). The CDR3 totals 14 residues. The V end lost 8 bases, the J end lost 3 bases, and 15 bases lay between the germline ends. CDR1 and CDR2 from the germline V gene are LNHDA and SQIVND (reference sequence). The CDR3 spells CASFSPGRTDTQYF. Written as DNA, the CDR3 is TGTGCCAGTTTCTCCCCGGGAAGGACAGATACGCAGTATTTT.

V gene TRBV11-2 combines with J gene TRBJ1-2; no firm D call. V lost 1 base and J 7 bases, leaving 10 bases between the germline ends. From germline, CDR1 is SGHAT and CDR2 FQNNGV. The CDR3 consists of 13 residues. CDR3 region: CASSLGEYSGYTF. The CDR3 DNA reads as TGTGCCAGCAGCTTAGGGGAGTACAGTGGCTACACCTTC.

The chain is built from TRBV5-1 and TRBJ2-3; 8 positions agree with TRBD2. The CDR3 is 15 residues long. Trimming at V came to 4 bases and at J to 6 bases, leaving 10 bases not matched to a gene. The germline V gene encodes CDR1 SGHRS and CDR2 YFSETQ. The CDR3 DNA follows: TGCGCCAGCAGCAAGAGGGGCGGGGGGCCCGATACGCAGTATTTT. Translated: CASSKRGGGPDTQYF.

This chain's CDR3 is CASSLWEGQPQHF. The CDR3 bases are TGTGCCAGCAGCTTATGGGAGGGTCAGCCCCAGCATTTT. The chain recombines TRBV7-2 with TRBJ1-5; D call uncertain. Trimming took off 2 bases at V and 6 bases at J, with 8 bases between the two ends. The length of the CDR3 is 13 residues. Per the germline V gene, CDR1 is SGHTA and CDR2 is FQGNSA.

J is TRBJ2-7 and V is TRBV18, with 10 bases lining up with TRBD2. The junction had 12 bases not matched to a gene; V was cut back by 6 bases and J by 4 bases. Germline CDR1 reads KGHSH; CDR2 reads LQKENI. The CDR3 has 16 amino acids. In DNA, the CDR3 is TGTGCCAGCTCGCACATACCTAGCGGGGGTCTGTACGAGCAGTACTTC. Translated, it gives CASSHIPSGGLYEQYF.

CDR3 bases: TGTGCCAGCAGTCCGCTGGACTCGAGGACCGGTAGTTGGGAGACCCAGTACTTC. The encoded protein is CASSPLDSRTGSWETQYF. The chain is built from TRBV27 and TRBJ2-5; tentatively, D is TRBD2 (5 bases). The CDR3 contains 18 residues. Germline-derived CDR1 and CDR2 are MNHEY and SMNVEV (reference sequence). Trimming shortened V by 5 bases and J by 5 bases, and 27 bases separated the two germline ends.

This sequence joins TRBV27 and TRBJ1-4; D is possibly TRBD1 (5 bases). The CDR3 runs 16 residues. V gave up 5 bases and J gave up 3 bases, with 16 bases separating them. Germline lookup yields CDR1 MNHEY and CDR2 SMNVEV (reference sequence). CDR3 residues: CASSPLGVLPNEKLFF. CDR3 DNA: TGTGCCAGCAGTCCTCTAGGGGTGTTACCTAATGAAAAACTGTTTTTT.

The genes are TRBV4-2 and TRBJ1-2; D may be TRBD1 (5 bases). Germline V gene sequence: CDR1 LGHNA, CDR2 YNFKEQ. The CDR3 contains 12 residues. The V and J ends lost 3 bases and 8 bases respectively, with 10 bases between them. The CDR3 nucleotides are TGTGCCAGCAGCCAGGGGGGAATAGGCTACACCTTC. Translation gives CASSQGGIGYTF.

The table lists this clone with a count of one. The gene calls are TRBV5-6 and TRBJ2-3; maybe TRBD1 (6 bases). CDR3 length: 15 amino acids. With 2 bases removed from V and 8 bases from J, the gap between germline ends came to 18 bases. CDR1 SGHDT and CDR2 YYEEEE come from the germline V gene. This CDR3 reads CASSFSLGTRGTQYF. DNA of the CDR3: TGTGCCAGCAGCTTTTCACTTGGGACCAGGGGTACGCAGTATTTT.

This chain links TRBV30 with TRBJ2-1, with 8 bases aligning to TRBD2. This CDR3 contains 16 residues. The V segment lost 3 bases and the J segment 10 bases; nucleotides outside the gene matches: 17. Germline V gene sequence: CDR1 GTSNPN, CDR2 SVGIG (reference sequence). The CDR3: CAWSATSGSPRKEQFF. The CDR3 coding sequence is TGTGCCTGGAGCGCCACAAGCGGGAGTCCTCGGAAGGAGCAGTTCTTC.

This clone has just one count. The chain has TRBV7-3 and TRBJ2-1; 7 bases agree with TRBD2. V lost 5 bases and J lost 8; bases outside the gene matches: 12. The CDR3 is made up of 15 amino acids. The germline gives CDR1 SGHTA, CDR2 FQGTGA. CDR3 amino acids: CASSIGGTRRDEQFF. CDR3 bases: TGTGCCAGCAGCATCGGGGGGACCCGGAGGGATGAGCAGTTCTTC.

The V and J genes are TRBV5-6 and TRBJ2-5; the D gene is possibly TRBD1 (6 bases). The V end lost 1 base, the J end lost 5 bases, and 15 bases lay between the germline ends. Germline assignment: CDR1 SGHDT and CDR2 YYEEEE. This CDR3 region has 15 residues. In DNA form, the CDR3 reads TGTGCCAGCAGCTTGTTCGGCAGGGGACGGGAGACCCAGTACTTC. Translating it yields CASSLFGRGRETQYF.

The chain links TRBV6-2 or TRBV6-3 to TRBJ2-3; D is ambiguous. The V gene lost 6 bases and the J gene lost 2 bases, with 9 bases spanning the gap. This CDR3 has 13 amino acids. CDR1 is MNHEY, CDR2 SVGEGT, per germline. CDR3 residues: CASSPRNTDTQYF. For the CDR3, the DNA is TGTGCCAGCAGCCCGAGAAACACAGATACGCAGTATTTT.